Ten or more counts support the clone carrying this T cell receptor beta chain. Its target is not known. Germline V gene sequence: CDR1 SQVTM, CDR2 ANQGSEA. The V end was cut by 6 bases, the J end by 2 bases, with 15 bases between. The CDR3 sequence is 14 residues long. Preparation of the TCRbeta library involved a method that used unique molecular identifiers. TCRdb ran MiXCR on the PCR reads and lists one entry per CDR3 protein. The sample holds some 180,000 distinct CDR3 sequences, about 7% seen once. The sample originates from a study of T-cell reconstitution after alpha-beta-depleted transplantation in children. Study-wide findings and caveats: The main origin of T-cell counts and diversity one year after transplant was newly produced T cells. Diversity of TCRbeta at day 60 was high in some patients, arising from surviving recipient T cells and thymic progenitors. Two months or so post-transplant, alpha-beta T cells reportedly derived from several hundred expanded graft clones.

This chain uses TRBV29-1 with TRBJ2-3; D remains ambiguous. The sequences come from PBMCs, collected before TCRalphabeta/CD19-depleted stem cell transplant. The sequence came from a boy aged 2 to 10 with acute lymphoblastic leukemia, due to receive a stem cell transplant. The CDR3 sequence: CSVKATTNTDTQYF. The CDR3 nucleotides read TGCAGCGTCAAGGCCACCACAAACACAGATACGCAGTATTTT.